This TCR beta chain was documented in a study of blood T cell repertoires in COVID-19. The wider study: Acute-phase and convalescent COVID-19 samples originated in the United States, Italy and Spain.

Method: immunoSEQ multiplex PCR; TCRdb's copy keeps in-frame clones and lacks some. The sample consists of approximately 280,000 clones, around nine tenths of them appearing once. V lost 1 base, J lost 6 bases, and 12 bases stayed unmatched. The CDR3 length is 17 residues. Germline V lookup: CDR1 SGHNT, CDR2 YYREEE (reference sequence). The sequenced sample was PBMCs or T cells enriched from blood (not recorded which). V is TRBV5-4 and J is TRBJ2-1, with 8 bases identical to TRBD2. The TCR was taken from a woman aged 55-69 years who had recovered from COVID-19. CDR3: CASSLPGAGGWGNEQFF. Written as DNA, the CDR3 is TGTGCCAGCAGCTTGCCCGGGGCGGGAGGATGGGGCAATGAGCAGTTCTTC.